The next 15 T cell receptor beta chains were all read from a single sample in a study of CD8+ T cells in alopecia areata. RNA was isolated and reverse transcribed to cDNA, the sequencing template. The data were produced by immunoSEQ multiplex PCR, yet TCRdb's version contains in-frame clones alone and is incomplete. The sample carries approximately 280,000 clones, 55% to 70% recorded once. As for treatment: oral pan-JAK inhibitor, 5-10 mg twice daily. The sequences come from CD4+ T cells sorted from blood, collected at week 24, from a patient treated with tofacitinib. Receptors originate from a human donor with alopecia areata.

The CDR3 region has the DNA TGTGCCAGCAGGTCAAAGGCGAGCTCCTACGAGCAGTACTTC. Protein: CASRSKASSYEQYF. The chain carries TRBV7-9 and TRBJ2-7; no clear D. The CDR3 has 14 amino acids. V was trimmed by 6 bases and J by 0 bases, leaving 12 bases between them. CDR1 and CDR2 (germline): SEHNR, FQNEAQ (reference sequence).

This clone was counted once. This chain joins TRBV6-5 and TRBJ1-6; TRBD1 matches at 9 bases. The germline gives CDR1 MNHEY, CDR2 SVGAGI. The V segment lost 4 bases and the J segment 10 bases; nucleotides outside the gene matches: 11. This CDR3 is 16 amino acids long. The CDR3 coding sequence is TGTGCCAGCAGTTGGGGGACAGGGAGGAAAAAATCACCCCTCCACTTT. This encodes CASSWGTGRKKSPLHF.

This clone was counted once. The chain employs TRBV28 and TRBJ1-6; D unresolved. V dropped 5 bases and J dropped 4 bases, with 15 bases sitting between them. The CDR3 sequence is 16 residues long. Germline lookup yields CDR1 MDHEN and CDR2 SYDVKM. The CDR3 nucleotides are TGTGCCAGCAGTCCCTCTTCCCGTGGATATAATTCACCCCTCCACTTT. It specifies CASSPSSRGYNSPLHF.

Regarding this clone: Different DNA sequences within this sample yield the same CDR3. V is TRBV7-2 and J is TRBJ2-7, with D uncertain. Deletions cut 2 bases from V and 3 bases from J, with 8 bases between. Per the germline V gene, CDR1 is SGHTA and CDR2 is FQGNSA. This CDR3 comprises 13 residues. The CDR3 sequence: CASSLNDGYEQYF. The CDR3 DNA reads TGTGCCAGCAGCTTAAATGATGGCTACGAGCAGTACTTC.

The J gene is TRBJ2-2, the V gene TRBV6-5; 8 nucleotides align to TRBD2. The germline V gene encodes CDR1 MNHEY and CDR2 SVGAGI. The CDR3 runs to 16 residues. J gave up 5 bases and V 2 bases, and 7 bases lay outside the gene matches. The chain's CDR3 is CASSYPGGALTGELFF. DNA for the CDR3: TGTGCCAGCAGTTACCCCGGGGGGGCGTTGACCGGGGAGCTGTTTTTT.

The chain uses TRBV5-5 and TRBJ2-7; TRBD2 matches 9 bases. Trimming at V came to 1 base and at J to 3 bases, leaving 8 bases not matched to a gene. Germline loops: CDR1 SGHKS, CDR2 YYEKEE (reference sequence). There are 16 residues in the CDR3. The CDR3 DNA sequence: TGTGCCAGCAGCTTGCAACTAGCGGGCGGATTCTACGAGCAGTACTTC. It translates to CASSLQLAGGFYEQYF.

This chain connects TRBV4-1 to TRBJ1-1; possible D gene TRBD1, 5 bases. This CDR3 contains 16 residues. Germline loops: CDR1 MGHRA, CDR2 YSYEKL. The V end lost 3 bases, the J end lost 4 bases, and 18 bases lay between the germline ends. DNA for the CDR3: TGCGCCAGCAGCCAGATAATGTCGACAGCTGTCACTGAAGCTTTCTTT. It codes for CASSQIMSTAVTEAFF.

This clone turned up a few times. This chain links TRBV7-2 with TRBJ1-1; D gene uncertain. The CDR3 runs 13 residues. The V end was cut by 1 base, the J end by 11 bases, with 14 bases between. CDR1 is SGHTA and CDR2 is FQGNSA in the germline V gene. The CDR3 nucleotides are TGTGCCAGCAGCTTAGGTACAACTACGCGGGCTTTCTTT. This gives the protein CASSLGTTTRAFF.

The rearrangement uses TRBV5-6 and TRBJ2-6, with a tentative D call TRBD1 (6 bases). The V end lost 7 bases, the J end lost 6 bases, and 17 bases lay between the germline ends. CDR3 size: 15 residues. The germline CDR1 and CDR2 sequences are SGHDT and YYEEEE. This chain's CDR3 is CASQRTAGAANVLTF. CDR3 nucleotides: TGTGCCAGCCAAAGGACAGCTGGTGCGGCCAACGTCCTGACTTTC.

The sample holds one count of this clone. This chain links TRBV15 with TRBJ1-2; D gene ambiguous. Germline V gene lookup returns CDR1 LNHNV and CDR2 YYDKDF (reference sequence). CDR3 size: 14 residues. Deletions cut 1 base from V and 8 bases from J, with 14 bases between. CDR3 DNA: TGTGCCACCAGCAGAGGCGACCTGGCCTCCGGCTACACCTTC. Residues: CATSRGDLASGYTF.

This clone has only one observation. This sequence joins TRBV6-5 and TRBJ1-2, with 9 bases fitting TRBD1. From germline, CDR1 is MNHEY and CDR2 SVGAGI. CDR3 length equals 14 residues. J was trimmed by 6 bases and V by 5 bases; bases with no gene match: 7. CDR3 nucleotides: TGTGCCAGCAGTAAAGGGACAGGGATCCATGGCTACACCTTC. This sequence encodes CASSKGTGIHGYTF.

The V gene is TRBV29-1, the J gene TRBJ2-1; 13 bases are a match to TRBD2. With 4 bases clipped from V and 8 bases from J, the junction kept 5 bases outside the gene matches. Looked up from germline, CDR1 is SQVTM and CDR2 is ANQGSEA. This CDR3 spans 14 amino acids. The CDR3 loop reads CSVGGLAGADEQFF. As DNA, the CDR3 is TGCAGCGTTGGAGGACTAGCGGGGGCGGATGAGCAGTTCTTC.

The chain carries TRBV5-6 and TRBJ2-1, with a tentative D call TRBD1 (6 bases). CDR3 size: 13 residues. Germline V gene data show CDR1 as SGHDT and CDR2 as YYEEEE. V gave up 4 bases and J gave up 4 bases, with 9 bases separating them. In DNA, the CDR3 is TGTGCCAGCAGCACAGGACAGTACAATGAGCAGTTCTTC. Encoded protein: CASSTGQYNEQFF.

There are a few counts of this clone. The V call is TRBV29-1, the J call TRBJ2-7; 10 bases are shared with TRBD1. Germline V gene sequence: CDR1 SQVTM, CDR2 ANQGSEA. V lost 4 bases and J lost 6; bases outside the gene matches: 6. The length of the CDR3 is 13 residues. The CDR3 is CSVAGQGLSEQYF. CDR3 coding DNA: TGCAGCGTTGCGGGACAGGGGCTCAGCGAGCAGTACTTC.

The chain joins TRBV5-1 to TRBJ1-1; possibly TRBD1 for D (5 bases). This CDR3 is built from 13 residues. Trimming left V 2 bases short and J 3 bases short, with 8 bases between. Germline V CDR1 and CDR2: SGHRS, YFSETQ. The CDR3 here is CASSFDRYTEAFF. The CDR3 bases are TGCGCCAGCAGCTTTGACAGATACACTGAAGCTTTCTTT.